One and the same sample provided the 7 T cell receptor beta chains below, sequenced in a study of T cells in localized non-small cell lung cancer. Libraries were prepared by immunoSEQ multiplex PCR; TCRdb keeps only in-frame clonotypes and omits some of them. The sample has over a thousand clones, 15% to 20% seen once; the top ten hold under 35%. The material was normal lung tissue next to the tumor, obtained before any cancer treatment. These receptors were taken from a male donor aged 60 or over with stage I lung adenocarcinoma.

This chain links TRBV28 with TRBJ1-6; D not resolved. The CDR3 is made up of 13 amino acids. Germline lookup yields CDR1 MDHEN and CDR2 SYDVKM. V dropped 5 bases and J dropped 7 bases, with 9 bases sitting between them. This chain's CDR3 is CASSRPENSPLHF. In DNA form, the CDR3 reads TGTGCCAGCAGTCGCCCAGAGAATTCACCCCTCCACTTT.

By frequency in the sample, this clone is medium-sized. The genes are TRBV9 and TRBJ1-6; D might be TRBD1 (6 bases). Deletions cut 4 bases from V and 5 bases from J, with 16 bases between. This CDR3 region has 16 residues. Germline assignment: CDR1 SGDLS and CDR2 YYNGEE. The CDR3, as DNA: TGTGCCAGCAGCTCCAGTAGCAGGGGAAATAATTCACCCCTCCACTTT. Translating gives CASSSSSRGNNSPLHF.

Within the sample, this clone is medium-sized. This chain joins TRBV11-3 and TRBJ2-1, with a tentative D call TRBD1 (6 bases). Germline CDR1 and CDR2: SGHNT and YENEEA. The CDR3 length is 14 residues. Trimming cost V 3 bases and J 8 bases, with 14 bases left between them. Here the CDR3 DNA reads TGTGCCAGCAGCTTGATCCCGGACAGCTATGAGCAGTTCTTC. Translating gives CASSLIPDSYEQFF.

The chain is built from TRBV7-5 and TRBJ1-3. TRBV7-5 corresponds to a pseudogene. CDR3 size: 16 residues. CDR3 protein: CASSPKGTDSGNTIYF. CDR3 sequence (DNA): TGTGCCAGCAGCCCCAAGGGGACGGACTCTGGAAACACCATATATTTT.

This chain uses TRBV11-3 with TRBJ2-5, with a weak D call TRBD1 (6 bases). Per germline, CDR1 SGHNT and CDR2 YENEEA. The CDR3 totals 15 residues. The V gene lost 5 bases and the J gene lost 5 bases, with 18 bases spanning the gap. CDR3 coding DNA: TGTGCCAGCAGCCAAACGACAGGAGGAGAGGAGACCCAGTACTTC. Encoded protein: CASSQTTGGEETQYF.

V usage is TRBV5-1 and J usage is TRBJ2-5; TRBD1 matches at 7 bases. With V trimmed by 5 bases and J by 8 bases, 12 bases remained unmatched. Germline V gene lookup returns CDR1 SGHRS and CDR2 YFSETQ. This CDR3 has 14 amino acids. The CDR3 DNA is TGCGCCAGCAGTTCCGGGACAGAGCAGGGTACCCAGTACTTC. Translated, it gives CASSSGTEQGTQYF.

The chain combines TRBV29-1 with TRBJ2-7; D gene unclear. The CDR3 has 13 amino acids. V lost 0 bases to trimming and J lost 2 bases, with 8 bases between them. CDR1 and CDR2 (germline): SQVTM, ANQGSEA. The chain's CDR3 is CSVEEGNTYEQYF. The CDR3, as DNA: TGCAGCGTTGAAGAGGGCAACACCTACGAGCAGTACTTC.